Shown below are 32 T cell receptor beta chains from a single sample sequenced in a study of molecular identifiers for immune sequencing clone quantification. TCRdb analysed the PCR reads with MiXCR anew, one entry per CDR3 protein. This table holds 550,000 to 750,000 distinct CDR3 sequences, just under 20% found once. Sequencing was carried out using naive CD8+ T cells from blood, with Jurkat cell RNA spiked in. Subset denoted: FACS-sorted CD8+CD4-CCR7+CD45RA+ naive T cells. The origin of the receptors is a human donor in good health. Some libraries in this study had Jurkat cell RNA spiked in.

Many counts were recorded for this clonotype. This chain uses TRBV20-1 with TRBJ2-2; TRBD1 is a possible D gene (5 bases). Germline CDR1 DFQATT, CDR2 SNEGSKA (reference sequence). The CDR3 is made up of 13 amino acids. V was clipped by 5 bases and J by 1 base, with 8 bases between them. CDR3 nucleotide sequence: TGCAGTGCTGTTCAGGGGAACACCGGGGAGCTGTTTTTT. As protein: CSAVQGNTGELFF.

This clonotype was recorded at least ten times. The chain links TRBV20-1 to TRBJ2-3; perhaps TRBD1 as D (5 bases). Germline V gene lookup returns CDR1 DFQATT and CDR2 SNEGSKA (reference sequence). This CDR3 is built from 17 residues. V was pared by 1 base and J by 6 bases, with 23 bases between. The CDR3 DNA reads as TGCAGTGCTAGAGGGCAGCGAGGTAGCTGGGGCTCGGATACGCAGTATTTT. Amino acid sequence: CSARGQRGSWGSDTQYF.

This clonotype has just a few counts. The gene calls are TRBV27 and TRBJ1-1; no firm D call. Germline CDR1 and CDR2: MNHEY and SMNVEV (reference sequence). V shed 1 base and J shed 1 base, with 16 bases lying between them. The CDR3 is made up of 17 amino acids. The chain's CDR3 is CASSLFGGGNPNTEAFF. CDR3 bases: TGTGCCAGCAGTTTATTCGGCGGTGGAAATCCGAACACTGAAGCTTTCTTT.

In regard to this clonotype: Sequence at one end of the junction differs from germline and may be a read error. The genes are TRBV7-9 and TRBJ2-6; possibly TRBD1 for D (5 bases). The CDR3 is 15 amino acids. From germline, CDR1 is SEHNR and CDR2 FQNEAQ (reference sequence). CDR3 coding DNA: TGTGCCAGCAGCTTAGGTCCTTCTGGGGCCAACGTCCCGACCTTC. Its protein is CASSLGPSGANVPTF.

This clonotype was picked up many times. The gene calls are TRBV19 and TRBJ2-2; D unclear. V was trimmed by 3 bases and J by 1 base, leaving 3 bases between them. The CDR3 sequence is 13 residues long. CDR1 and CDR2 (germline): LNHDA, SQIVND (reference sequence). For the CDR3, the DNA is TGTGCCAGTAGTATTTGGAACACCGGGGAGCTGTTTTTT. Translating gives CASSIWNTGELFF.

Comments on this clonotype: Just one base apart from a much larger clone, this may be a read error. The chain employs TRBV6-2 or TRBV6-3 and TRBJ2-7, with D maybe TRBD2 (6 bases). Germline CDR1 reads MNHEY; CDR2 reads SVGEGT. The CDR3 sequence is 14 residues long. The CDR3 DNA reads as TGTGCCAGCAGTTACGGGACTCTCTCCCACGAGCAGTACTTC. Its translation: CASSYGTLSHEQYF.

This clonotype was observed many times. The genes are TRBV20-1 and TRBJ1-1; 8 nucleotides line up with TRBD1. The J segment lost 2 bases and the V segment lost 4 bases, leaving 9 bases of the junction unmatched. Germline V gene sequence: CDR1 DFQATT, CDR2 SNEGSKA (reference sequence). This CDR3 spans 15 amino acids. The CDR3 sequence is CSAKGQVTDNTEAFF. The CDR3 nucleotides are TGCAGTGCTAAGGGACAGGTCACAGATAACACTGAAGCTTTCTTT.

This clonotype has at least ten counts. CDR3 protein: CASSPWTDTQYF. CDR3 nucleotide sequence: TGTGCCAGCAGTCCTTGGACAGATACGCAGTATTTT. The chain couples TRBV6-2 or TRBV6-3 to TRBJ2-3, with D unclear. The V gene's germline CDR1 is MNHEY and CDR2 SVGEGT. V shed 5 bases and J shed 3 bases, with 6 bases lying between them. The CDR3 has 12 amino acids.

In the case of this clonotype: This may be a read error, as it is one base from a much larger clone. The V call is TRBV29-1, the J call TRBJ2-7, with 9 positions matching TRBD1. The CDR3 is 14 residues long. Germline V CDR1 and CDR2: SQVTM, ANQGSEA. The CDR3 nucleotides are TGCAGCGTTGATTCCGGGACAGGGACCTACGAGCGGTACTTC. This sequence encodes CSVDSGTGTYERYF.

This clonotype was seen at least ten times. J is TRBJ1-3 and V is TRBV7-9, with D unresolved. From germline, CDR1 is SEHNR and CDR2 FQNEAQ (reference sequence). V was trimmed by 5 bases and J by 0 bases, leaving 17 bases between them. The CDR3 is made up of 17 amino acids. The CDR3 DNA sequence: TGTGCCAGCAGCCCCGCCCCATTCAAATCCTCTGGAAACACCATATATTTT. This encodes CASSPAPFKSSGNTIYF.

This clonotype was counted many times. The rearrangement joins TRBV30 to TRBJ2-5; D might be TRBD1 (6 bases). Trimming removed 2 bases from V and 2 bases from J, with 15 bases in between. Germline-derived CDR1 and CDR2 are GTSNPN and SVGIG (reference sequence). The CDR3 runs to 15 residues. The CDR3 loop is CAWSIIQGPQETQYF. DNA for the CDR3: TGTGCCTGGAGTATCATCCAGGGGCCTCAAGAGACCCAGTACTTC.

This clonotype was seen only a few times. The chain couples TRBV12-3 or TRBV12-4 to TRBJ2-1; D perhaps matches TRBD2 (6 bases). This CDR3 spans 12 amino acids. The V end lost 7 bases, the J end lost 9 bases, and 13 bases lay between the germline ends. The CDR3 DNA sequence: TGTGCCAGCATAGGCGGGGATATTGAGCAGTTCTTC. It specifies CASIGGDIEQFF.

This clonotype occurred a few times. The chain's CDR3 is CATSDEVLGEQYF. The CDR3 DNA sequence: TGTGCCACCAGTGACGAGGTCTTAGGAGAGCAGTACTTC. The rearrangement uses TRBV24-1 and TRBJ2-7; no definite D call. Looked up from germline, CDR1 is KGHDR and CDR2 is SFDVKD. The CDR3 extends over 13 amino acids. The V end was cut by 4 bases, the J end by 7 bases, with 13 bases between.

In this sample, this clonotype turned up many times. This chain links TRBV12-3 or TRBV12-4 with TRBJ1-5; no clear D gene. V lost 4 bases and J 6 bases, leaving 10 bases between the germline ends. This CDR3 is 13 amino acids long. The CDR3 region has the DNA TGTGCCAGCAGTTCCTATGACGGTCAGCCCCAGCATTTT. Its translation: CASSSYDGQPQHF.

This clonotype was recorded at least ten times. The rearrangement links TRBV27 to TRBJ1-1, with TRBD1 matching over 8 bases. The germline V gene encodes CDR1 MNHEY and CDR2 SMNVEV (reference sequence). The length of the CDR3 is 15 residues. V lost 7 bases to trimming and J lost 5 bases; unmatched junction nucleotides: 12. The CDR3 reads CASIRAGGVETEAFF. CDR3 nucleotide sequence: TGTGCCAGCATTAGGGCAGGGGGCGTAGAGACTGAAGCTTTCTTT.

On this clonotype itself: This may be a read error: a much more frequent sequence differs by one nucleotide. The chain has TRBV30 and TRBJ2-7, with 7 bases aligning to TRBD2. This CDR3 is 14 amino acids long. The V and J ends lost 5 bases and 6 bases, in that order; junction bases with no gene match: 13. Looked up from germline, CDR1 is GTSNPN and CDR2 is SVGIG (reference sequence). This CDR3 is CAWEAGVENCEQYF. CDR3 sequence (DNA): TGTGCCTGGGAGGCGGGAGTGGAGAACTGCGAGCAGTACTTC.

This clonotype was picked up many times. This chain joins TRBV4-1 and TRBJ1-5; tentative D call: TRBD1 (5 bases). There are 16 residues in the CDR3. Trimming cost V 3 bases and J 1 base, with 13 bases left between them. Germline V gives CDR1 MGHRA, CDR2 YSYEKL. This chain's CDR3 is CASSQFYGDSNQPQHF. The CDR3 DNA sequence: TGCGCCAGCAGCCAGTTCTATGGGGACAGCAATCAGCCCCAGCATTTT.

This clonotype was recorded a few times. The chain uses TRBV6-5 and TRBJ2-7; 8 bases are shared with TRBD1. The CDR3 is made up of 14 amino acids. Germline values: CDR1 MNHEY, CDR2 SVGAGI. Losses at the gene ends were 2 bases for V and 3 bases for J; bases not matched to a gene: 3. CDR3 residues: CASSYRGQGYEQYF. The CDR3 region has the DNA TGTGCCAGCAGTTACCGCGGACAGGGCTACGAGCAGTACTTC.

There are a few counts of this clonotype. The chain employs TRBV19 and TRBJ1-1, with D uncertain. The CDR3 totals 11 residues. With 8 bases removed from V and 4 bases from J, the gap between germline ends came to 8 bases. Germline V gives CDR1 LNHDA, CDR2 SQIVND (reference sequence). CDR3 sequence reads: CASGPSTEAFF. The CDR3 DNA reads as TGTGCCAGTGGTCCCTCCACTGAAGCTTTCTTT.

The J gene is TRBJ1-1, the V gene TRBV5-4; D call uncertain. The germline V and J ends were trimmed by 8 bases and 4 bases, with 21 bases remaining between them. This CDR3 is built from 15 residues. CDR1 and CDR2 (germline): SGHNT, YYREEE (reference sequence). The CDR3 DNA reads TGTGCCAGTAGGGAGGGTGGCTTTGGAGGCACTGAAGCTTTCTTT. This sequence encodes CASREGGFGGTEAFF.

As regards this clonotype: Given a much more abundant clone one base away, this may be a read error. The chain carries TRBV18 and TRBJ1-3, with D possibly matching TRBD1 (5 bases). Trimming stripped 0 bases from V and 2 bases from J, with 8 bases between. This CDR3 is 15 amino acids long. Germline CDR1 and CDR2: KGHSH and LQKENI. This chain's CDR3 is CASSPPDIAGNTIYF. The CDR3 DNA reads TGTGCCAGCTCACCACCGGACATCGCTGGAAACACCATATATTTT.

The table lists this clonotype with many counts. The chain couples TRBV9 to TRBJ2-7, with TRBD1 matching 8 bases. The CDR3 covers 15 residues. Germline V gene lookup returns CDR1 SGDLS and CDR2 YYNGEE. Trimming cost V 2 bases and J 0 bases; bases outside gene matches: 4. Here the CDR3 reads CASSVSGQGSYEQYF. CDR3 in DNA: TGTGCCAGCAGCGTGAGTGGACAGGGCTCCTACGAGCAGTACTTC. Full variable domain (missing parts from reference TRBV9 and TRBJ2-7): DSGVTQTPKHLITATGQRVTLRCSPRSGDLSVYWYQQSLDQGLQFLIQYYNGEERAKGNILERFSAQQFPDLHSELNLSSLELGDSALYFCASSVSGQGSYEQYFGPGTRLTVT.

This clonotype came up many times. The chain recombines TRBV30 with TRBJ2-7; 7 positions match TRBD1. After removal of 6 bases from V and 1 base from J, the junction contained 6 bases not matched to a gene. This CDR3 has 13 amino acids. The germline gives CDR1 GTSNPN, CDR2 SVGIG (reference sequence). Here the CDR3 DNA reads TGTGCCTGCGAACAGGGGTGGTCCTACGAGCAGTACTTC. Translation: CACEQGWSYEQYF.

A word on this clonotype: This could be a read error, since a much larger clone is one nucleotide away. The rearrangement links TRBV4-1 to TRBJ2-5; D remains unclear. Germline-derived CDR1 and CDR2 are MGHRA and YSYEKL. This CDR3 contains 14 residues. V shed 1 base and J shed 4 bases, with 10 bases lying between them. CDR3 sequence (DNA): TGCGCCAGCAGCCAAGTAATAGGGCGAGAGACCCAGTACTTC. Its translation is CASSQVIGRETQYF.

On this clonotype itself: A much larger clone differs by one base, so this may be a read error. The V gene is TRBV28, the J gene TRBJ2-5; D not resolved. The CDR3 sequence is 16 residues long. Between the trimmed V and J ends, which lost 5 bases and 2 bases, there was a span of 18 bases. Germline assignment: CDR1 MDHEN and CDR2 SYDVKM. The CDR3 DNA follows: TGTGCCAGCAGTAGTCCCCTAGAGGCGGATCAAGAGACCCAGTACTTC. It specifies CASSSPLEADQETQYF.

The chain combines TRBV18 with TRBJ1-2; D remains unclear. CDR1 is KGHSH and CDR2 is LQKENI in the germline V gene. V gave up 3 bases and J gave up 3 bases, with 11 bases separating them. This CDR3 has 14 amino acids. Here the CDR3 reads CASSPSGGDYGYTF. As DNA, the CDR3 is TGTGCCAGCTCACCTTCAGGTGGCGACTATGGCTACACCTTC.

This clonotype was seen at least ten times. The rearrangement uses TRBV7-6 and TRBJ1-5; TRBD1 aligns across 7 bases. The CDR3 has 16 amino acids. After removal of 1 base from V and 0 bases from J, the junction contained 3 bases not matched to a gene. The V gene's germline CDR1 is SGHVS and CDR2 FNYEAQ. As DNA, the CDR3 is TGTGCCAGCAGCTTAGGACAGGGAGGTAGCAATCAGCCCCAGCATTTT. It is translated as CASSLGQGGSNQPQHF.

The chain recombines TRBV5-1 with TRBJ2-7, with D perhaps matching TRBD2 (5 bases). CDR1 and CDR2 from the germline V gene are SGHRS and YFSETQ. The CDR3 extends over 12 amino acids. Trimming took off 3 bases at V and 3 bases at J, with 7 bases between the two ends. The CDR3 sequence is CASSYDYYEQYF. Here the CDR3 DNA reads TGCGCCAGCAGCTACGACTACTACGAGCAGTACTTC.

The gene calls are TRBV4-1 and TRBJ2-7; D uncertain. V was shortened by 1 base and J by 2 bases, with 18 bases between the two germline ends. The germline V gene encodes CDR1 MGHRA and CDR2 YSYEKL. The CDR3 covers 17 residues. CDR3 nucleotide sequence: TGCGCCAGCAGCCAAGTTTTGGGCCCTGGGGTAACCTACGAGCAGTACTTC. Translating gives CASSQVLGPGVTYEQYF.

V usage is TRBV27 and J usage is TRBJ2-7, with 11 bases lining up with TRBD1. Trimming at V came to 7 bases and at J to 6 bases, leaving 8 bases not matched to a gene. Germline CDR1 reads MNHEY; CDR2 reads SMNVEV (reference sequence). The CDR3 spans 14 residues. The CDR3 nucleotides read TGTGCCAGCAAAACTCTCGGGACAGGGGGCGAGCAGTACTTC. Protein product: CASKTLGTGGEQYF.

The sample holds many counts of this clonotype. The chain joins TRBV27 to TRBJ2-7, with TRBD2 matching over 13 bases. The CDR3 extends over 14 amino acids. From germline, CDR1 is MNHEY and CDR2 SMNVEV (reference sequence). The junction had 7 bases not matched to a gene; V was cut back by 5 bases and J by 9 bases. CDR3 DNA: TGTGCCAGCAGTACCGGGACTAGCGGGATTTGGCAGTACTTC. Translating it yields CASSTGTSGIWQYF.

This clonotype occurred many times. The chain employs TRBV6-2 or TRBV6-3 and TRBJ1-1, with D possibly TRBD1 on 6 matching bases. Germline CDR1 and CDR2: MNHEY and SVGEGT. The CDR3 consists of 12 residues. V was pared by 6 bases and J by 8 bases, with 13 bases between. The CDR3 reads CASRPDRMEAFF. CDR3 coding DNA: TGTGCCAGCAGACCCGACAGGATGGAAGCTTTCTTT.